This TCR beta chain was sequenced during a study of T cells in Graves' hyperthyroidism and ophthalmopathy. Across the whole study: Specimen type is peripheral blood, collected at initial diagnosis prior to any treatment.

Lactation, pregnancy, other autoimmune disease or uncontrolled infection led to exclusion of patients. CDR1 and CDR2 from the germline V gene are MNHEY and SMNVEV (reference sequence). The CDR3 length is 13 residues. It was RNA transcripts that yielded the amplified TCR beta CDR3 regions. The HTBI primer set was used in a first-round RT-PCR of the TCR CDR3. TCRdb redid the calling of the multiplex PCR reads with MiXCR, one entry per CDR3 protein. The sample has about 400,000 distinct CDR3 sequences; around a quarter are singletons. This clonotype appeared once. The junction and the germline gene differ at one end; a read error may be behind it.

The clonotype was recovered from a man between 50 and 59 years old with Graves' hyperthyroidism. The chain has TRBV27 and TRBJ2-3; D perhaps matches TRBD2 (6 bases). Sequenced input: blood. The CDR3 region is CASSAGSPDTQYF. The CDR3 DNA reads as TGCGCCAGCAGTGCGGGGAGCCCAGATACGCAGTATTTT.